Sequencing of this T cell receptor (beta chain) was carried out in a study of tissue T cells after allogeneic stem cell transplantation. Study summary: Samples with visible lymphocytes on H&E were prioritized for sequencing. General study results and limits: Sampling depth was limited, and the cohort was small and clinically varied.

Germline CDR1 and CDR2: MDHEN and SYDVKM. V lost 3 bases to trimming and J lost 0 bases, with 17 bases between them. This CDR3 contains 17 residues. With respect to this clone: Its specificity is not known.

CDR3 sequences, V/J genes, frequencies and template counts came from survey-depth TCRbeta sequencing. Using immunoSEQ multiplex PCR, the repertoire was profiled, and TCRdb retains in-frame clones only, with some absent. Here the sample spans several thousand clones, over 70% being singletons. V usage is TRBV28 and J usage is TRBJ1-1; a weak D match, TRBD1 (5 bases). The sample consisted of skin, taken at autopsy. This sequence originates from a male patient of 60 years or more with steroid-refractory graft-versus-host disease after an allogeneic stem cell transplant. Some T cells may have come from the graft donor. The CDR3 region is CASSLSGGDVMNTEAFF. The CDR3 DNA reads TGTGCCAGCAGTTTGTCCGGCGGGGACGTAATGAACACTGAAGCTTTCTTT. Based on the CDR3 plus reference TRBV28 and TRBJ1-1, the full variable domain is DVKVTQSSRYLVKRTGEKVFLECVQDMDHENMFWYRQDPGLGLRLIYFSYDVKMKEKGDIPEGYSVSREKKERFSLILESASTNQTSMYLCASSLSGGDVMNTEAFFGQGTRLTVV.